This T cell receptor (beta chain) was recorded in a study of CXCR3-negative and CXCR3-positive naive CD8 T cells (dated by TCRdb to about 2019). With respect to the entire study: In total, about 135 million TRB reads were obtained, corresponding to roughly 1.5 +/- 0.3 million reads per library. Diversity and physicochemical repertoire analyses covered 11 donors pooled from two independent experiments. The TRBV-TRBJ cluster analysis covered naive subsets from 5 or 6 donors and memory cells from 3 donors. Here is what the overall study found, with its caveats: Compared with CXCR3-negative naive cells, CXCR3-positive naive cells had TRB CDR3s with higher hydrophobicity (lower Kidera factor 4), lower energy, and higher strength and volume indices. Both naive subsets had comparably high repertoire diversity, while memory CD8+ T cells had much lower repertoire diversity. Similar TRBV-TRBJ usage was shown by naive CXCR3-negative and CXCR3-positive cells from the same donor, whereas distinct patterns were shown by memory cells. CXCR3 expression partially decreased after cryopreservation, so most assays used freshly isolated PBMCs. Because surface CD5, which is linked to self-reactivity in mice, was comparable between the naive subsets, TCR interaction strength was also inferred from the physicochemical properties of TRB CDR3s.

With respect to this clonotype: It has no known antigen specificity.

For each CD8+ T cell subset, flow sorting was done in triplicate, and roughly 310,000 cells per subset went directly into RLT lysis buffer. To keep memory contaminants out, a stringent definition of naive CD8+ T cells was applied: CD45RO-CCR7+CD27+CD95-. Peripheral blood mononuclear cells were isolated from buffy coats using standard density gradient centrifugation. Naive CXCR3-negative and CXCR3-positive CD8+ T cells were flow-sorted using a FACSAria III. Total RNA was extracted from sorted cells with an RNeasy Mini Kit. This sample was sequenced with a NextSeq 550. The Human TCR Profiling Kit (MiLaboratory) was used to make UMI-labeled 5' RACE TRB cDNA libraries. cDNA synthesis used the entire amount of extracted RNA, and PCR amplification then used the entire amount of cDNA produced. Libraries were prepared in parallel with an identical number of PCR cycles. The authors' analysis ran thus. With a minimum of two reads required per UMI, MIGEC and MiXCR pulled out about 50,000 +/- 10,000 unique UMI-labeled TRB cDNA molecules from each library. An average of roughly 40,000 +/- 10,000 functional in-frame TRB CDR3 nucleotide clonotypes without stop codons was found per library. Diversity metrics, including normalized Shannon-Wiener and Chao1, were computed in VDJtools after downsampling to 5000 UMI-labeled TRB molecules per sample. Clonotype-size-weighted physicochemical properties of the central five CDR3 residues (interaction energy, strength, volume and Kidera factor 4) were computed in VDJtools. The reads, reprocessed by TCRdb, yield one row per CDR3 protein sequence and no DNA. TCRdb's processing, not the authors', yielded these V and J calls. The table of this sample itemizes about 150,000 distinct CDR3 sequences. In total, the top ten clones hold 0.4% to 0.45% of the sample.

The sequenced sample was naive CXCR3+ CD8+ T cells from blood. The label giving this sample's cell subset or site can be read as: CD45RO-CCR7+CD27+CD95- naive CD8+ T cells expressing CXCR3 (TNR3+). The sequence was collected from a human donor in good health. Some clones in this sample may be carry-over from other donors' samples.

The CDR3 has the sequence CASSFGDLEAFF. Rearrangement joined TRBV5-6 to TRBJ1-1. The CDR3 spans 12 residues, from the cysteine through the phenylalanine. No DNA is recorded. Looking up the germline V gene yields CDR1 SGHDT and CDR2 YYEEEE.